The 22 T cell receptor beta chains listed next were all sequenced from one sample in a study of memory CD4+ T cells and cytomegalovirus serostatus. The sort gate was single viable CD3+CD4+CD8-CD45RO+ cells for memory CD4+ T cells. Here immunoSEQ multiplex PCR was the method, and the copy in TCRdb shows in-frame clones only, minus some. The sample lists tens of thousands of clones, roughly 76% occurring once. Sequencing used memory CD4+ T cells from blood. These receptors were collected from an adult in good health and CMV-seropositive.

The chain has TRBV20-1 and TRBJ2-7; D remains unclear. There are 11 residues in the CDR3. The germline gives CDR1 DFQATT, CDR2 SNEGSKA (reference sequence). Trimming stripped 1 base from V and 5 bases from J, with 6 bases between. The CDR3 protein is CSARVGHEQYF. CDR3 coding DNA: TGCAGTGCTAGAGTAGGCCACGAGCAGTACTTC.

There are many counts of this clone. The rearrangement uses TRBV12-5 and TRBJ1-2, with D perhaps TRBD1 (6 bases). The length of the CDR3 is 14 residues. V was clipped by 5 bases and J by 4 bases, with 14 bases between them. CDR1 is LGHNT, CDR2 FRNRAP, per germline. Written as DNA, the CDR3 is TGTGCTAGTGGTCTAGGACAGTTCCCCTATGGCTACACCTTC. This sequence encodes CASGLGQFPYGYTF.

J is TRBJ1-2 and V is TRBV6-1, with no clear D. V was trimmed by 4 bases and J by 7 bases, leaving 19 bases between them. Germline CDR1 reads MNHNS; CDR2 reads SASEGT. The length of the CDR3 is 15 residues. The CDR3 DNA sequence: TGTGCCAGCAGTGTGATGAGTGGGAGTCGAGGTGGCTACACCTTC. Residues: CASSVMSGSRGGYTF.

The genes are TRBV5-4 and TRBJ2-7; 8 bases fit TRBD2. This CDR3 spans 16 amino acids. CDR1 is SGHNT, CDR2 YYREEE, per germline (reference sequence). The ends lost 4 bases at V and 5 bases at J; junction bases unmatched: 14. DNA for the CDR3: TGTGCCAGCAGCCCGGGGGGGGCAGGGTTAGGGGACGAGCAGTACTTC. This gives the protein CASSPGGAGLGDEQYF.

This chain connects TRBV9 to TRBJ1-4; TRBD1 might be the D (5 bases). With 3 bases removed from V and 6 bases from J, the gap between germline ends came to 15 bases. Germline V gene sequence: CDR1 SGDLS, CDR2 YYNGEE. The CDR3 loop spans 15 amino acids. As DNA, the CDR3 is TGTGCCAGCAGCGGGGGGTACAGCGAACATGAAAAACTGTTTTTT. Its translation: CASSGGYSEHEKLFF.

The chain joins TRBV28 to TRBJ2-7, with D perhaps assigned TRBD1 or TRBD2 (5 bases each). CDR3 size: 17 residues. Trimming removed 1 base at V and 3 bases at J, with 19 bases between. Germline V gives CDR1 MDHEN, CDR2 SYDVKM. The CDR3 here is CASSLFRWGTRNYEQYF. CDR3 in DNA: TGTGCCAGCAGTTTATTCCGGTGGGGGACGAGAAACTACGAGCAGTACTTC. The full variable domain, its missing parts supplied by reference TRBV28 and TRBJ2-7, is DVKVTQSSRYLVKRTGEKVFLECVQDMDHENMFWYRQDPGLGLRLIYFSYDVKMKEKGDIPEGYSVSREKKERFSLILESASTNQTSMYLCASSLFRWGTRNYEQYFGPGTRLTVT.

The CDR3 protein is CASSLSETEAFF. DNA of the CDR3: TGTGCCAGCAGCTTGTCGGAAACTGAAGCTTTCTTT. The rearrangement links TRBV5-6 to TRBJ1-1; D remains unclear. The V gene's germline CDR1 is SGHDT and CDR2 YYEEEE. Trimming removed 1 base at V and 5 bases at J, with 6 bases between. CDR3 size: 12 residues.

V is TRBV5-5 and J is TRBJ2-5; 8 bases map to TRBD2. The J segment lost 3 bases and the V segment lost 4 bases, leaving 5 bases of the junction unmatched. This CDR3 spans 14 amino acids. Looked up from germline, CDR1 is SGHKS and CDR2 is YYEKEE (reference sequence). The CDR3 reads CASSPGLGEETQYF. CDR3 sequence (DNA): TGTGCCAGCAGCCCGGGACTAGGGGAAGAGACCCAGTACTTC.

This chain connects TRBV19 to TRBJ2-7; TRBD2 matches 9 bases. Losses at the gene ends were 2 bases for V and 6 bases for J; bases not matched to a gene: 5. Per the germline V gene, CDR1 is LNHDA and CDR2 is SQIVND (reference sequence). There are 14 residues in the CDR3. Here the CDR3 reads CASSITSGLAEQYF. The CDR3 DNA reads TGTGCCAGTAGTATAACTAGCGGGCTTGCCGAGCAGTACTTC.

The genes are TRBV2 and TRBJ2-5; D is ambiguous. V shed 6 bases and J shed 4 bases, with 15 bases lying between them. Germline assignment: CDR1 SNHLY and CDR2 FYNNEI. This CDR3 has 14 residues. Here the CDR3 DNA reads TGTGCCAGCAGCAGAAGGGTCAGTTCAGAGACCCAGTACTTC. It is translated as CASSRRVSSETQYF.

This rearrangement joins TRBV6-5 to TRBJ1-4; no firm D call. Germline assignment: CDR1 MNHEY and CDR2 SVGAGI. V was clipped by 6 bases and J by 7 bases, with 12 bases between them. The CDR3 extends over 13 amino acids. CDR3 region: CASRGGMAEKLFF. As DNA, the CDR3 is TGTGCCAGCAGAGGCGGTATGGCTGAAAAACTGTTTTTT.

The rearrangement joins TRBV5-4 to TRBJ1-2, with a tentative D call TRBD1 (6 bases). CDR3 size: 14 residues. Looked up from germline, CDR1 is SGHNT and CDR2 is YYREEE (reference sequence). Trimming pared 5 bases from V and 4 bases from J, leaving 15 bases between. CDR3 amino acids: CASRAQGRGYGYTF. Written as DNA, the CDR3 is TGTGCCAGCAGGGCACAGGGTCGAGGCTATGGCTACACCTTC.

V usage is TRBV5-1 and J usage is TRBJ2-1; a possible D gene is TRBD1 (5 bases). Per the germline V gene, CDR1 is SGHRS and CDR2 is YFSETQ. V was clipped by 5 bases and J by 8 bases, with 17 bases between them. The CDR3 loop spans 14 amino acids. CDR3 region: CASRGRESPYEQFF. In DNA, the CDR3 is TGCGCCAGCAGAGGCAGGGAAAGCCCCTATGAGCAGTTCTTC.

The gene calls are TRBV28 and TRBJ1-3; D remains unclear. Trimming removed 7 bases from V and 4 bases from J, with 17 bases in between. Germline assignment: CDR1 MDHEN and CDR2 SYDVKM. The CDR3 extends over 15 amino acids. The CDR3 DNA reads TGTGCCAGCACCTACGTCCGAGGGAGAGGAAACACCATATATTTT. Protein: CASTYVRGRGNTIYF.

V gene TRBV9 combines with J gene TRBJ2-3, with D perhaps being TRBD1 or TRBD2 (6 bases each). The CDR3 spans 16 residues. Deletions cut 4 bases from V and 2 bases from J, with 17 bases between. Germline loops: CDR1 SGDLS, CDR2 YYNGEE. CDR3 sequence reads: CASSSRPGGPTDTQYF. The CDR3 region has the DNA TGTGCCAGCAGCTCCCGCCCCGGGGGCCCCACAGATACGCAGTATTTT.

The CDR3 nucleotides are TGCGCCAGCAGCCAAGAAAACTACGAGCAGTACTTC. Amino acids: CASSQENYEQYF. This chain joins TRBV4-1 and TRBJ2-7; D not resolved. The V end was cut by 0 bases, the J end by 3 bases, with 3 bases between. Per germline, CDR1 MGHRA and CDR2 YSYEKL. The CDR3 totals 12 residues.

The chain joins TRBV28 to TRBJ2-7; 8 nucleotides match TRBD1. CDR3 length equals 16 residues. Germline CDR1 and CDR2: MDHEN and SYDVKM. V lost 6 bases to trimming and J lost 0 bases; unmatched junction nucleotides: 10. The CDR3 is CASSEASGQVSYEQYF. The CDR3 bases are TGTGCCAGCAGCGAGGCATCGGGACAGGTCTCCTACGAGCAGTACTTC.

The V call is TRBV7-2, the J call TRBJ2-5, with D possibly TRBD2 on 6 matching bases. This CDR3 has 14 amino acids. Looked up from germline, CDR1 is SGHTA and CDR2 is FQGNSA. V was cut by 5 bases and J by 1 base, with 11 bases left in between. The CDR3 DNA sequence: TGTGCCAGCAGCCCCCCGGGACTCCAAGAGACCCAGTACTTC. It yields the protein CASSPPGLQETQYF.

This sequence joins TRBV30 and TRBJ1-5; no definite D call. This CDR3 spans 13 amino acids. The germline V gene has CDR1 GTSNPN and CDR2 SVGIG (reference sequence). Deletions cut 0 bases from V and 2 bases from J, with 5 bases between. CDR3: CAWSVSGNQPQHF. For the CDR3, the DNA is TGTGCCTGGAGTGTGTCGGGCAATCAGCCCCAGCATTTT.

This clone was detected only a few times. The J gene is TRBJ1-5, the V gene TRBV7-2, with D possibly being TRBD1 (6 bases). Germline values: CDR1 SGHTA, CDR2 FQGNSA. V was cut by 1 base and J by 6 bases, with 10 bases left in between. The CDR3 is 14 residues long. CDR3 in amino acids: CASSLVGRGQPQHF. CDR3 bases: TGTGCCAGCAGCTTAGTTGGCAGGGGTCAGCCCCAGCATTTT.

The chain employs TRBV25-1 and TRBJ2-2, with D possibly TRBD1 on 6 matching bases. This CDR3 has 14 residues. Trimming cost V 2 bases and J 5 bases, with 9 bases left between them. Germline lookup yields CDR1 MGHDK and CDR2 SYGVNS. In DNA, the CDR3 is TGTGCCAGCAGTGAAGGGGGCGCGACCGGGGAGCTGTTTTTT. The encoded protein is CASSEGGATGELFF.

This chain joins TRBV7-9 and TRBJ1-4, with D possibly being TRBD1 (5 bases). Trimming pared 3 bases from V and 5 bases from J, leaving 13 bases between. CDR1 and CDR2 (germline): SEHNR, FQNEAQ (reference sequence). The CDR3 loop spans 15 amino acids. The CDR3 is CASSLVGTGNEKLFF. The DNA of the CDR3 is TGTGCCAGCAGCTTGGTCGGGACGGGAAATGAAAAACTGTTTTTT.